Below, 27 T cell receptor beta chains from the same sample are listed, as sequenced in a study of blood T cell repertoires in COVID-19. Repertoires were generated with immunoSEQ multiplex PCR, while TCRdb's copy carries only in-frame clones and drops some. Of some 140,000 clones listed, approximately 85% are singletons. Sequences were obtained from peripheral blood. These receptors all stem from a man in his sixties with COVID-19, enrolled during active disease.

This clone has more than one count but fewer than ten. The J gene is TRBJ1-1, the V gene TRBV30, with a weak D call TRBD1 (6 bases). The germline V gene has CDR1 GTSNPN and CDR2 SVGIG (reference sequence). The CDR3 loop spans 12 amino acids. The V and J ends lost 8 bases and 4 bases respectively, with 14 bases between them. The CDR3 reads CAQHRASTEAFF. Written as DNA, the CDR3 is TGTGCCCAACACAGGGCTAGCACTGAAGCTTTCTTT.

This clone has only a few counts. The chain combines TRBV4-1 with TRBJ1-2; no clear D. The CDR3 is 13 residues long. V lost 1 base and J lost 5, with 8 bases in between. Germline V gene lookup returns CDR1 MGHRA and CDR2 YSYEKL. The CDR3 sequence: CASSQVTEYGYTF. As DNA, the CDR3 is TGCGCCAGCAGCCAAGTAACGGAGTATGGCTACACCTTC.

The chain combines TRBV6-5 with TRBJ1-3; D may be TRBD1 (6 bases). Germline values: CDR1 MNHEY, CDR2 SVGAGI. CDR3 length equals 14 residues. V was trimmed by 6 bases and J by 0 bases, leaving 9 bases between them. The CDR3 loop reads CASSTGRSGNTIYF. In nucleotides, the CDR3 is TGTGCCAGCAGCACAGGGCGCTCTGGAAACACCATATATTTT.

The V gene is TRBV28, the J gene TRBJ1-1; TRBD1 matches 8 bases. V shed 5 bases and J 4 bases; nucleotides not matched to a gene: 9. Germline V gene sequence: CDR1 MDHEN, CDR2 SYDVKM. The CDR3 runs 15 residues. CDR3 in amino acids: CASSPTRTGLTEAFF. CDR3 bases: TGTGCCAGCAGTCCAACTCGGACAGGGCTCACTGAAGCTTTCTTT.

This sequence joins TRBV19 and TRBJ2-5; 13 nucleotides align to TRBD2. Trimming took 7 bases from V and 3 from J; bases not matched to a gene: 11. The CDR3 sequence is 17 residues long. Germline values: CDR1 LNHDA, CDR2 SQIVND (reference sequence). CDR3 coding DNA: TGTGCCAGTACGAGGACTAGCGGGGGAAGTTGGGAAGAGACCCAGTACTTC. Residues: CASTRTSGGSWEETQYF.

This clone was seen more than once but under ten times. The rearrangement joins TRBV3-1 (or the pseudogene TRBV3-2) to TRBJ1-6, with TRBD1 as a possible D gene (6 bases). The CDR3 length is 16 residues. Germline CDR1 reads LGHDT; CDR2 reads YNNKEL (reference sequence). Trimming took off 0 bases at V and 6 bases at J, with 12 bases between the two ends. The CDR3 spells CASSQELGRGNSPLHF. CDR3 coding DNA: TGTGCCAGCAGCCAAGAACTGGGCAGGGGTAATTCACCCCTCCACTTT.

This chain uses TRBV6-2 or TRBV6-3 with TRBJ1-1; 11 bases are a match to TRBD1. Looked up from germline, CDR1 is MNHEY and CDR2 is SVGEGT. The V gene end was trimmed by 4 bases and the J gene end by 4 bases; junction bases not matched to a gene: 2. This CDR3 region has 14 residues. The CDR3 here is CASSFGTGGTEAFF. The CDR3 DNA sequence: TGTGCCAGCAGTTTCGGGACAGGGGGCACTGAAGCTTTCTTT.

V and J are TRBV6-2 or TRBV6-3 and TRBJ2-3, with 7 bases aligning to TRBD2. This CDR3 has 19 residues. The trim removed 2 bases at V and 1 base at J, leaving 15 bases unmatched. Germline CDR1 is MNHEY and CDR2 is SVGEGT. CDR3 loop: CASSYPSRGGRSGTDTQYF. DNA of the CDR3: TGTGCCAGCAGTTACCCCTCTAGAGGCGGGAGATCTGGCACAGATACGCAGTATTTT.

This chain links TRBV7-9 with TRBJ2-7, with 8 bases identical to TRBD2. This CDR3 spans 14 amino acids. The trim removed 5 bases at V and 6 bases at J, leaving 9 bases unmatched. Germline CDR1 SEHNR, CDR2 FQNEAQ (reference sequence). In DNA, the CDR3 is TGTGCCAGCAGCCTAACGGGAGGGAGTCTCGAGCAGTACTTC. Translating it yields CASSLTGGSLEQYF. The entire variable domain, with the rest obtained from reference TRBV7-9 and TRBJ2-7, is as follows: DTGVSQNPRHKITKRGQNVTFRCDPISEHNRLYWYRQTLGQGPEFLTYFQNEAQLEKSRLLSDRFSAERPKGSFSTLEIQRTEQGDSAMYLCASSLTGGSLEQYFGPGTRLTVT.

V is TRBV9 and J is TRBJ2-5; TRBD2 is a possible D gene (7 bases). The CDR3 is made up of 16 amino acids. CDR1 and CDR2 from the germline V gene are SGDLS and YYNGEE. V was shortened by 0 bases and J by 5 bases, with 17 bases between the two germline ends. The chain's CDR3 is CASSVAGGGSGETQYF. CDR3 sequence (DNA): TGTGCCAGCAGCGTAGCGGGGGGCGGGAGTGGGGAGACCCAGTACTTC.

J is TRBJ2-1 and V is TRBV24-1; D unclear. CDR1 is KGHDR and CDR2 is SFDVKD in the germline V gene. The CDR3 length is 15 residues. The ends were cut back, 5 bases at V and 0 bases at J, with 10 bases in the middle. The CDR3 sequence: CATSGSGSSYNEQFF. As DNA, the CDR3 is TGTGCCACCAGTGGATCCGGGTCCTCCTACAATGAGCAGTTCTTC.

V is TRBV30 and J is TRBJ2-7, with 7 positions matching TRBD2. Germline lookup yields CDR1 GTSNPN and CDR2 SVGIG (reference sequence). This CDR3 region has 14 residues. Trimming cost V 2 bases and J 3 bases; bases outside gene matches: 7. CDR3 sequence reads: CAWSFGLVSYEQYF. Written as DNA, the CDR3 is TGTGCCTGGAGTTTCGGACTAGTGAGCTACGAGCAGTACTTC. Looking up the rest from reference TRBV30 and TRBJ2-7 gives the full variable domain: SQTIHQWPATLVQPVGSPLSLECTVEGTSNPNLYWYRQAAGRGLQLLFYSVGIGQISSEVPQNLSASRPQDRQFILSSKKLLLSDSGFYLCAWSFGLVSYEQYFGPGTRLTVT.

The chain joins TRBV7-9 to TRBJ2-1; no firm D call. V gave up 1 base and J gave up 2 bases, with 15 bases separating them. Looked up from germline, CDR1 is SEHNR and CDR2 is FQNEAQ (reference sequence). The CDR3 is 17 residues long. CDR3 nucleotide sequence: TGTGCCAGCAGCTTAGTGATGCAACAGCTACCCTACAATGAGCAGTTCTTC. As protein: CASSLVMQQLPYNEQFF.

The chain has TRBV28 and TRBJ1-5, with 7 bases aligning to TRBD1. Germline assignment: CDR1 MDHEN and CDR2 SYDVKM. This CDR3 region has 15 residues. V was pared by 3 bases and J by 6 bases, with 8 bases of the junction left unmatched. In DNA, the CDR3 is TGTGCCAGCAGTTTCGGGCAGGGGGTAGGTCAGCCCCAGCATTTT. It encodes CASSFGQGVGQPQHF.

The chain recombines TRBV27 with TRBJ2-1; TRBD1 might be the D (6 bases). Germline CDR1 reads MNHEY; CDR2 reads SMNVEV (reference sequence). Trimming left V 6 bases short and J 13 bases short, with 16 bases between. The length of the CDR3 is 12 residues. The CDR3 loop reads CASRELTGRQFF. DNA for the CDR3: TGTGCCAGCAGAGAACTGACAGGACGTCAGTTCTTC.

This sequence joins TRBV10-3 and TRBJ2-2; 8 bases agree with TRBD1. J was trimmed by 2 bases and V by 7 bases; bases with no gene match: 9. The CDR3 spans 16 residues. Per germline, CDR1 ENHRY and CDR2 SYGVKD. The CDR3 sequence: CAITGWPGGNTGELFF. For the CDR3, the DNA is TGTGCCATCACGGGGTGGCCAGGGGGCAACACCGGGGAGCTGTTTTTT.

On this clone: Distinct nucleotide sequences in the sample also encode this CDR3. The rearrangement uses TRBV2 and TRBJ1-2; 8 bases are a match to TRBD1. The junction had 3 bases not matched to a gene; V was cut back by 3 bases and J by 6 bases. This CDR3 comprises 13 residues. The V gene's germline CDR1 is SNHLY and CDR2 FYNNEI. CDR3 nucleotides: TGTGCCAGCAGTGACAGGGGGCGGAATGGCTACACCTTC. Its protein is CASSDRGRNGYTF.

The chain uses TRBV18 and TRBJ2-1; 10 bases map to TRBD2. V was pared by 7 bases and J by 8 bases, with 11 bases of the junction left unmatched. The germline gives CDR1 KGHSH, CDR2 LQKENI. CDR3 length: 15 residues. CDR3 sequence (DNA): TGTGCCAGCTATGAGAGCGGGAGGGGTTTAGATGAGCAGTTCTTC. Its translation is CASYESGRGLDEQFF. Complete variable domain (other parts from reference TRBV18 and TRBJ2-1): NAGVMQNPRHLVRRRGQEARLRCSPMKGHSHVYWYRQLPEEGLKFMVYLQKENIIDESGMPKERFSAEFPKEGPSILRIQQVVRGDSAAYFCASYESGRGLDEQFFGPGTRLTVL.

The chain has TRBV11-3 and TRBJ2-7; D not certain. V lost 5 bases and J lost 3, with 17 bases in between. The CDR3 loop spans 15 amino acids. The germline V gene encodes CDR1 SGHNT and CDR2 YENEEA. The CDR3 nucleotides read TGTGCCAGCAGCCTTCCAGACACCCAATACTACGAGCAGTACTTC. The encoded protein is CASSLPDTQYYEQYF. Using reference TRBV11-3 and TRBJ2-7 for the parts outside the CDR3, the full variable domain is EAGVVQSPRYKIIEKKQPVAFWCNPISGHNTLYWYLQNLGQGPELLIRYENEEAVDDSQLPKDRFSAERLKGVDSTLKIQPAELGDSAVYLCASSLPDTQYYEQYFGPGTRLTVT.

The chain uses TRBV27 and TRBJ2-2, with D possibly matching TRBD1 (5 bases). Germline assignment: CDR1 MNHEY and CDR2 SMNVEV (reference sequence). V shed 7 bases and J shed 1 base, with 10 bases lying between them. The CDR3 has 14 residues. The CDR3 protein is CASMKGLNTGELFF. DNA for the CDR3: TGTGCCAGCATGAAGGGGCTGAACACCGGGGAGCTGTTTTTT.

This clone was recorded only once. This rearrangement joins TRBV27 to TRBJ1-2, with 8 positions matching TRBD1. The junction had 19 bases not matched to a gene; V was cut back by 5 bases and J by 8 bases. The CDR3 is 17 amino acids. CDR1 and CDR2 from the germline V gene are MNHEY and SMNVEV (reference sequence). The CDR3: CASSQSGTGVSMGGYTF. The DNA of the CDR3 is TGTGCCAGCAGTCAATCCGGGACAGGAGTATCTATGGGCGGCTACACCTTC.

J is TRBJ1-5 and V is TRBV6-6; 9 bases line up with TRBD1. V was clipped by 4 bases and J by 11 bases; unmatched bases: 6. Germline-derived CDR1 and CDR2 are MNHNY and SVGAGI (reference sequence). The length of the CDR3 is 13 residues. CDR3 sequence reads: CASSSGQGSSQHF. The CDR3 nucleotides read TGTGCCAGCAGTTCCGGACAGGGGTCCTCCCAGCATTTT.

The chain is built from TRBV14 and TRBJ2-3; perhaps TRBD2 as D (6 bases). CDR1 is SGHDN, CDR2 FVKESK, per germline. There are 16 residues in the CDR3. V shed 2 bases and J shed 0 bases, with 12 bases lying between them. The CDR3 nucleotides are TGTGCCAGCAGCCAAAACGGGGGATCTAGCACAGATACGCAGTATTTT. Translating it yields CASSQNGGSSTDTQYF.

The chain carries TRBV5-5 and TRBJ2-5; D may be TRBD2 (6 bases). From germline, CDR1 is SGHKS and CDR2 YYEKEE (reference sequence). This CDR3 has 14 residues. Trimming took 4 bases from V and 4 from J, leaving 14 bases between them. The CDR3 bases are TGTGCCAGCAGCCCACTAGCAGCAAGAGAGACCCAGTACTTC. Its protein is CASSPLAARETQYF.

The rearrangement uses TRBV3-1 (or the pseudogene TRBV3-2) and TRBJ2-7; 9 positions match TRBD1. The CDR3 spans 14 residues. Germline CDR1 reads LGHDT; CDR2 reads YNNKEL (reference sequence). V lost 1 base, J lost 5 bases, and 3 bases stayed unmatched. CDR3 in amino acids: CASSQVGQGHEQYF. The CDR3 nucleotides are TGTGCCAGCAGCCAAGTGGGACAGGGCCACGAGCAGTACTTC.

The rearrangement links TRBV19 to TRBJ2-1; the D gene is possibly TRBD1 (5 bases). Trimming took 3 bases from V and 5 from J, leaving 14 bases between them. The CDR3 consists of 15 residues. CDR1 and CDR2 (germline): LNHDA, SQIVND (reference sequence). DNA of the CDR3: TGTGCCAGTAGTATCCAGGGTACTATAAACAATGAGCAGTTCTTC. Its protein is CASSIQGTINNEQFF.

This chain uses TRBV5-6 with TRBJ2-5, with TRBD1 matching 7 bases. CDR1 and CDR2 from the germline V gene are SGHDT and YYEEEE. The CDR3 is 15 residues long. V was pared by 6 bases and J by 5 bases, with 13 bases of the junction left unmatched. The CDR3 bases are TGTGCCAGCACAAGTCGACAGGGTAGTAGGGAGACCCAGTACTTC. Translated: CASTSRQGSRETQYF.